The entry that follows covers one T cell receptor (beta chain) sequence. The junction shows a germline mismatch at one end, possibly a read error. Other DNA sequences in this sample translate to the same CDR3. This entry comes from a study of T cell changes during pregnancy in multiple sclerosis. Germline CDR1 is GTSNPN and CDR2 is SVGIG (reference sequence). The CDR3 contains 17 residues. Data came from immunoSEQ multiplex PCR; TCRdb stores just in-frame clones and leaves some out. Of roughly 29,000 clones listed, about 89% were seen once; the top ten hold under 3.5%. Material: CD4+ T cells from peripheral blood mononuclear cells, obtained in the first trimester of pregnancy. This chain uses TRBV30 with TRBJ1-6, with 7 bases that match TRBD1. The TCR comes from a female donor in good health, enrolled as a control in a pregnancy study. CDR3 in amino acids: CAWRGPGGSSYNSPLHF. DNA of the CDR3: TGCGCCTGGAGGGGGCCCGGCGGGAGCTCCTATAATTCACCCCTCCACTTT.